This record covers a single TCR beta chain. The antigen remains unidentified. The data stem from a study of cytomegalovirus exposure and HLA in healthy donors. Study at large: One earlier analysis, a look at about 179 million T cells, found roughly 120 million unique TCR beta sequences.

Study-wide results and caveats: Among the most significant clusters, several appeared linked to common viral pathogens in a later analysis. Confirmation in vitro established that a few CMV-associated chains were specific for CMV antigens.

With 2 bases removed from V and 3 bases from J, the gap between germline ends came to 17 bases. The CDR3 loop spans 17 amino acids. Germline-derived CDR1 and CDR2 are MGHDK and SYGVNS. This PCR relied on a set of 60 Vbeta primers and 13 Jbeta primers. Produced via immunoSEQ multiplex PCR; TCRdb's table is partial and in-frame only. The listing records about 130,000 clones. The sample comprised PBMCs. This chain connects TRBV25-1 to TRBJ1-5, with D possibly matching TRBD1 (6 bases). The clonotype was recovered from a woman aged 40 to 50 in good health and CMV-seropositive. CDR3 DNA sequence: TGTGCCAGCAGTGAAAATCCCACCCAGGGGATCAATCAGCCCCAGCATTTT. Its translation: CASSENPTQGINQPQHF.